This TCR beta chain is from a study of T-cell reconstitution after alpha-beta-depleted transplantation in children. A TCRbeta library incorporating unique molecular identifiers was prepared. From the PCR reads, TCRdb called clonotypes with MiXCR, one entry per CDR3 protein. The table records around 370,000 distinct CDR3 sequences, under 13% of them present only once. This clonotype appeared a few times. The receptor was derived from a human donor who donated a stem cell graft to a child with acute lymphoblastic leukemia. The sample consisted of PBMCs from the stem cell graft donor, taken from the stem cell graft.

Here the CDR3 reads CASSLAAGRGGYTF. The DNA for the CDR3 is TGTGCCAGCAGCTTAGCTGCAGGGCGTGGTGGCTACACCTTC. The chain carries TRBV7-9 and TRBJ1-2; a weak D match, TRBD1 (5 bases). The CDR3 has 14 residues. Looked up from germline, CDR1 is SEHNR and CDR2 is FQNEAQ (reference sequence). V lost 0 bases to trimming and J lost 7 bases, with 12 bases between them.